This T cell receptor (beta chain) was obtained from a study of blood T cell repertoires in COVID-19. Recovered status in Cohort 3 required two negative PCRs, clearance, or symptom resolution. Germline CDR1 and CDR2: SGHNT and YYREEE (reference sequence). This CDR3 comprises 15 residues. Trimming took off 2 bases at V and 5 bases at J, with 13 bases between the two ends. Produced via immunoSEQ multiplex PCR; TCRdb's table is partial and in-frame only. The repertoire consists of more than 250,000 clones, with around 87% occurring once and the leading ten covering about 5.4%. The sample was PBMCs or T cells enriched from blood (not recorded which). The sequence was collected from a woman aged 25 to 39 who had recovered from COVID-19. V usage is TRBV5-4 and J usage is TRBJ2-2; D is undetermined. The CDR3 spells CASSFLETRTGELFF. The CDR3 DNA is TGTGCCAGCAGCTTTCTCGAAACGAGGACCGGGGAGCTGTTTTTT.